This TCR beta chain emerged from a study of molecular identifiers for immune sequencing clone quantification. TCRdb reanalysed the PCR reads using MiXCR and keeps one entry per CDR3 protein. The sample has about 640,000 distinct CDR3 sequences, approximately 20% seen once; the top ten hold 0.75% to 0.95%. Note on this clonotype: One junction end does not reproduce the germline sequence, and a read error may be involved.

This TCR was recovered from a human donor in good health. Some libraries in this study had Jurkat cell RNA spiked in. The specimen was naive CD8+ T cells from blood, with Jurkat cell RNA spiked in. Stated subset: FACS-sorted CD8+CD4-CCR7+CD45RA+ naive T cells.

CDR3 bases: TGCAGTGCTAGGTGGCAGACAAACATTGAAGCTTTCTTT. It specifies CSARWQTNIEAFF. V is TRBV20-1 and J is TRBJ1-1; D gene uncertain. Germline CDR1 reads DFQATT; CDR2 reads SNEGSKA (reference sequence). The CDR3 runs 13 residues.